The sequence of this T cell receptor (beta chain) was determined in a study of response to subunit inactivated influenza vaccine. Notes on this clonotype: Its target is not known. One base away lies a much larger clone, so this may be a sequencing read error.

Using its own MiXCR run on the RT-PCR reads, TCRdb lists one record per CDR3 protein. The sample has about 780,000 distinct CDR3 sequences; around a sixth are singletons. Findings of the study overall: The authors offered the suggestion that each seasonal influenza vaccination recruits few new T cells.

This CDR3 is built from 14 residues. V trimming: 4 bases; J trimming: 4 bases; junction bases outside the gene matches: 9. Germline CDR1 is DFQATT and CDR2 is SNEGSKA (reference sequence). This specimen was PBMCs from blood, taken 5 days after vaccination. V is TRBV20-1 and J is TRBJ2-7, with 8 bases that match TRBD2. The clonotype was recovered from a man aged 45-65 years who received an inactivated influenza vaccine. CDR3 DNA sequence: TGCAGTGCTAAAAGCGGGTCTAGCGGGTACGAGCAGTACTTC. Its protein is CSAKSGSSGYEQYF.